These 27 T cell receptor beta chains came from one sample sequenced in a study of cytomegalovirus exposure and HLA in healthy donors. The table came from immunoSEQ multiplex PCR; TCRdb's copy has only in-frame clones and leaves some out. The table records under 300,000 clones, around 86% of them present only once. Sequencing used PBMCs. The receptors shown here come from a woman between 18 and 29 years old in good health and CMV-seronegative.

This clone was detected only once. The J gene is TRBJ2-7, the V gene TRBV27; 9 bases match TRBD2. Germline V gene lookup returns CDR1 MNHEY and CDR2 SMNVEV (reference sequence). The length of the CDR3 is 16 residues. V dropped 7 bases and J dropped 0; count of bases not matched to a gene: 10. The CDR3 loop reads CASNSARGGLSYEQYF. In nucleotides, the CDR3 is TGTGCCAGCAATTCGGCGCGGGGGGGTCTCTCCTACGAGCAGTACTTC.

The V call is TRBV11-2, the J call TRBJ1-1; the D is unclear. The CDR3 length is 14 residues. The germline V and J ends were trimmed by 3 bases and 1 base, with 9 bases remaining between them. CDR1 SGHAT and CDR2 FQNNGV come from the germline V gene. This chain's CDR3 is CASSLGRRNTEAFF. DNA of the CDR3: TGTGCCAGCAGCTTGGGCCGTAGGAACACTGAAGCTTTCTTT.

This rearrangement joins TRBV15 to TRBJ1-1; perhaps TRBD1 as D (6 bases). Germline V CDR1 and CDR2: LNHNV, YYDKDF (reference sequence). Trimming stripped 0 bases from V and 4 bases from J, with 9 bases between. CDR3 length: 14 residues. Written as DNA, the CDR3 is TGTGCCACCAGCAGAGATGGGGGGGCCACTGAAGCTTTCTTT. It is translated as CATSRDGGATEAFF.

This rearrangement joins TRBV5-1 to TRBJ1-3; D remains ambiguous. The germline CDR1 and CDR2 sequences are SGHRS and YFSETQ. The CDR3 contains 15 residues. Trimming cost V 0 bases and J 0 bases, with 7 bases left between them. The CDR3 is CASSLGGSSGNTIYF. DNA of the CDR3: TGCGCCAGCAGCTTGGGCGGTTCCTCTGGAAACACCATATATTTT.

This clone has a single count. CDR3 coding DNA: TGTGCCAGCAGCCAAGTAGGAGTGCCTAGCGGTTACAATGAGCAGTTCTTC. Translation gives CASSQVGVPSGYNEQFF. The chain is built from TRBV4-2 and TRBJ2-1; 7 positions agree with TRBD2. V trimming: 1 base; J trimming: 4 bases; junction bases outside the gene matches: 10. The germline gives CDR1 LGHNA, CDR2 YNFKEQ. The CDR3 is 17 amino acids.

This clone was seen a single time. This chain joins TRBV7-8 and TRBJ2-7, with TRBD1 as a possible D gene (5 bases). The CDR3 is 15 amino acids. Germline CDR1 and CDR2: SGHVS and FQNEAQ. V lost 6 bases and J 3 bases, leaving 18 bases between the germline ends. The CDR3 spells CASRVPRGLGYEQYF. CDR3 sequence (DNA): TGTGCCAGCAGGGTACCTAGGGGATTGGGCTACGAGCAGTACTTC.

V is TRBV6-4 and J is TRBJ1-2; D is ambiguous. Trimming pared 1 base from V and 8 bases from J, leaving 20 bases between. This CDR3 region has 16 residues. Per germline, CDR1 MRHNA and CDR2 SNTAGT. The CDR3 reads CASSDWASGPVYGYTF. CDR3 DNA: TGTGCCAGCAGTGACTGGGCAAGCGGACCAGTCTACGGCTACACCTTC.

J is TRBJ2-3 and V is TRBV4-2; 8 bases agree with TRBD2. CDR1 and CDR2 from the germline V gene are LGHNA and YNFKEQ. V lost 0 bases, J lost 2 bases, and 13 bases stayed unmatched. The CDR3 totals 19 residues. The CDR3 is CASSQEDLAGRRITDTQYF. The CDR3 DNA follows: TGTGCCAGCAGCCAAGAAGACCTAGCGGGCCGAAGGATCACAGATACGCAGTATTTT.

The chain employs TRBV29-1 and TRBJ1-2, with D unclear. This CDR3 region has 13 residues. With 4 bases removed from V and 5 bases from J, the gap between germline ends came to 14 bases. Germline CDR1 reads SQVTM; CDR2 reads ANQGSEA. The CDR3 DNA reads as TGCAGCGTTGCGATGCCGGCTAGGTATGGCTACACCTTC. Translated: CSVAMPARYGYTF.

V and J are TRBV6-1 and TRBJ2-3; perhaps TRBD1 as D (5 bases). Trimming took off 6 bases at V and 3 bases at J, with 16 bases between the two ends. This CDR3 has 15 amino acids. CDR1 is MNHNS and CDR2 is SASEGT in the germline V gene. The DNA of the CDR3 is TGTGCCAGCAGGGAATCAGGGTTAGGTACAGATACGCAGTATTTT. Encoded protein: CASRESGLGTDTQYF.

The chain links TRBV29-1 to TRBJ2-3, with TRBD2 matching 10 bases. CDR1 and CDR2 (germline): SQVTM, ANQGSEA. J lost 5 bases, V lost 2 bases, and 4 bases had no gene match. This CDR3 has 14 residues. CDR3 in amino acids: CSVELAGVQDTQYF. Here the CDR3 DNA reads TGCAGCGTTGAACTAGCGGGAGTACAAGATACGCAGTATTTT.

The V call is TRBV25-1, the J call TRBJ1-3; D unclear. Germline values: CDR1 MGHDK, CDR2 SYGVNS. This CDR3 has 13 residues. Trimming shortened V by 8 bases and J by 1 base, and 9 bases separated the two germline ends. DNA for the CDR3: TGTGCCAGCGCGCGCGGATCTGGAAACACCATATATTTT. This sequence encodes CASARGSGNTIYF.

The rearrangement joins TRBV7-6 to TRBJ2-7; unclear D gene. This CDR3 has 13 residues. The V end lost 0 bases, the J end lost 5 bases, and 8 bases lay between the germline ends. Germline V gene lookup returns CDR1 SGHVS and CDR2 FNYEAQ. The chain's CDR3 is CASSLALQDEQYF. The CDR3 DNA reads as TGTGCCAGCAGCTTAGCGCTCCAGGACGAGCAGTACTTC.

The CDR3 here is CASSPAQGGNTIYF. The CDR3 DNA is TGTGCCAGCTCACCAGCACAGGGGGGAAACACCATATATTTT. The gene calls are TRBV18 and TRBJ1-3; 7 bases agree with TRBD1. In germline, CDR1 is KGHSH, CDR2 LQKENI. Trimming at V came to 2 bases and at J to 4 bases, leaving 2 bases not matched to a gene. This CDR3 is 14 amino acids long. The variable domain in full, completed from reference TRBV18 and TRBJ1-3, reads NAGVMQNPRHLVRRRGQEARLRCSPMKGHSHVYWYRQLPEEGLKFMVYLQKENIIDESGMPKERFSAEFPKEGPSILRIQQVVRGDSAAYFCASSPAQGGNTIYFGEGSWLTVV.

This chain links TRBV5-1 with TRBJ1-2; 7 bases match TRBD1. Germline V gene data show CDR1 as SGHRS and CDR2 as YFSETQ. The CDR3 totals 13 residues. V lost 7 bases to trimming and J lost 0 bases; unmatched junction nucleotides: 3. CDR3 protein: CASGTVANYGYTF. The DNA of the CDR3 is TGCGCCAGCGGGACAGTGGCTAACTATGGCTACACCTTC.

The chain has TRBV4-3 and TRBJ1-2; 8 bases are shared with TRBD1. V lost 4 bases to trimming and J lost 2 bases; unmatched junction nucleotides: 3. The CDR3 is made up of 14 amino acids. Germline CDR1 and CDR2: LGHNA and YSLEER. This CDR3 is CASSRTGINYGYTF. The CDR3 DNA is TGCGCCAGCAGCCGGACAGGGATCAACTATGGCTACACCTTC.

The V and J genes are TRBV5-1 and TRBJ2-5, with TRBD2 matching 10 bases. Germline CDR1 and CDR2: SGHRS and YFSETQ. Trimming removed 0 bases from V and 1 base from J; junction bases left unmatched: 3. CDR3 length: 16 amino acids. In nucleotides, the CDR3 is TGCGCCAGCAGCTTGGCCCCTAGCGGGGGCCAAGAGACCCAGTACTTC. It is translated as CASSLAPSGGQETQYF. Full variable domain (outside the CDR3, taken from reference TRBV5-1 and TRBJ2-5): KAGVTQTPRYLIKTRGQQVTLSCSPISGHRSVSWYQQTPGQGLQFLFEYFSETQRNKGNFPGRFSGRQFSNSRSEMNVSTLELGDSALYLCASSLAPSGGQETQYFGPGTRLLVL.

V gene TRBV19 combines with J gene TRBJ2-7; 7 positions match TRBD1. The trim removed 6 bases at V and 2 bases at J, leaving 7 bases unmatched. The CDR3 loop spans 14 amino acids. Germline loops: CDR1 LNHDA, CDR2 SQIVND (reference sequence). The CDR3 here is CASSNRGHTYEQYF. The CDR3 DNA sequence: TGTGCCAGTAGCAACAGGGGTCACACCTACGAGCAGTACTTC. The whole variable domain, remainder taken from reference TRBV19 and TRBJ2-7, is DGGITQSPKYLFRKEGQNVTLSCEQNLNHDAMYWYRQDPGQGLRLIYYSQIVNDFQKGDIAEGYSVSREKKESFPLTVTSAQKNPTAFYLCASSNRGHTYEQYFGPGTRLTVT.

This chain connects TRBV30 to TRBJ1-1; no firm D call. V lost 0 bases to trimming and J lost 6 bases, with 5 bases between them. The CDR3 contains 11 residues. Germline V gives CDR1 GTSNPN, CDR2 SVGIG (reference sequence). The CDR3 DNA reads TGTGCCTGGAGTGTTTACTCTGAAGCTTTCTTT. It translates to CAWSVYSEAFF. The variable domain in full, completed from reference TRBV30 and TRBJ1-1, reads SQTIHQWPATLVQPVGSPLSLECTVEGTSNPNLYWYRQAAGRGLQLLFYSVGIGQISSEVPQNLSASRPQDRQFILSSKKLLLSDSGFYLCAWSVYSEAFFGQGTRLTVV.

This chain uses TRBV19 with TRBJ1-1; 9 bases are shared with TRBD1. The V segment lost 8 bases and the J segment 3 bases; nucleotides outside the gene matches: 4. The germline V gene has CDR1 LNHDA and CDR2 SQIVND (reference sequence). This CDR3 is 13 amino acids long. The DNA of the CDR3 is TGTGCCAGTGGACAGGGGACTTACACTGAAGCTTTCTTT. Residues: CASGQGTYTEAFF.

The genes are TRBV29-1 and TRBJ2-3; D gene unclear. The germline V gene encodes CDR1 SQVTM and CDR2 ANQGSEA. This CDR3 comprises 10 residues. The V and J ends lost 8 bases and 1 base respectively, with 4 bases between them. The CDR3 reads CSLGTDTQYF. The CDR3 nucleotides are TGCAGCCTCGGCACAGATACGCAGTATTTT.

The gene calls are TRBV5-4 and TRBJ2-1; D might be TRBD2 (5 bases). CDR1 and CDR2 (germline): SGHNT, YYREEE (reference sequence). Deletions cut 4 bases from V and 1 base from J, with 12 bases between. The CDR3 consists of 15 residues. CDR3 DNA sequence: TGTGCCAGCAGCCCTCGGACTGAGTCCTACAATGAGCAGTTCTTC. This encodes CASSPRTESYNEQFF.

This clone was counted once. Other DNA variants within this sample encode the same CDR3. The chain carries TRBV6-5 and TRBJ2-7, with 9 bases that match TRBD1. Germline values: CDR1 MNHEY, CDR2 SVGAGI. V shed 0 bases, J shed 1 base, and the junction held 1 base outside the gene matches. The CDR3 has 15 amino acids. The CDR3, as DNA: TGTGCCAGCAGTTACTCTGGACAGGGGTCCTACGAGCAGTACTTC. This encodes CASSYSGQGSYEQYF.

This clone was seen just once. The CDR3 is CASSSPQQGHYGYTF. CDR3 sequence (DNA): TGTGCCAGCAGTTCTCCTCAACAGGGACACTATGGCTACACCTTC. This chain connects TRBV6-5 to TRBJ1-2; the D gene is possibly TRBD1 (6 bases). V lost 4 bases and J lost 3, with 15 bases in between. The CDR3 covers 15 residues. CDR1 is MNHEY, CDR2 SVGAGI, per germline.

This clone was counted between two and nine times. This chain uses TRBV6-4 with TRBJ2-2; 8 bases fit TRBD2. Looked up from germline, CDR1 is MRHNA and CDR2 is SNTAGT. V was pared by 5 bases and J by 4 bases, with 0 bases of the junction left unmatched. This CDR3 region has 13 residues. CDR3 nucleotides: TGTGCCAGCAGTAGCGGGAGCACCGGGGAGCTGTTTTTT. The encoded protein is CASSSGSTGELFF.

J is TRBJ2-3 and V is TRBV30; D might be TRBD2 (7 bases). Germline V CDR1 and CDR2: GTSNPN, SVGIG (reference sequence). The V end lost 0 bases, the J end lost 6 bases, and 13 bases lay between the germline ends. This CDR3 contains 14 residues. The CDR3 sequence is CAWSVMEGGDTQYF. CDR3 nucleotide sequence: TGTGCCTGGAGTGTAATGGAGGGGGGGGATACGCAGTATTTT.

This clone came up once. The chain carries TRBV10-3 and TRBJ2-7; TRBD1 is a possible D gene (5 bases). The CDR3 contains 12 residues. CDR1 ENHRY and CDR2 SYGVKD come from the germline V gene. Trimming cost V 0 bases and J 5 bases, with 5 bases left between them. DNA for the CDR3: TGTGCCATCAGTGAGTCGACAGACGAGCAGTACTTC. This encodes CAISESTDEQYF.